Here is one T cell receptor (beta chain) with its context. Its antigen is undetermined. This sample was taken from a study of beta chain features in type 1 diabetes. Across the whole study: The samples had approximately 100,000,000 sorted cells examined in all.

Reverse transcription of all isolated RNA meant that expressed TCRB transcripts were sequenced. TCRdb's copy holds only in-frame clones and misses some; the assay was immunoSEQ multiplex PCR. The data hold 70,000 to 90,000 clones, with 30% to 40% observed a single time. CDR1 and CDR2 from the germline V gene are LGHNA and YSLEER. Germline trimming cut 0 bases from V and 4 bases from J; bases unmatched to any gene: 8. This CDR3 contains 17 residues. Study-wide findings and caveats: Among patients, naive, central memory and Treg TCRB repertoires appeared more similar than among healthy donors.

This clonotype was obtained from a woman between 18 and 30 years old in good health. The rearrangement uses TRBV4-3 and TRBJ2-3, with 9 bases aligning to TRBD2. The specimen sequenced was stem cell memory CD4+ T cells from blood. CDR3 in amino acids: CASSQDVGGGAADTQYF. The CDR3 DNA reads TGCGCCAGCAGCCAAGATGTGGGCGGGGGGGCCGCAGATACGCAGTATTTT.